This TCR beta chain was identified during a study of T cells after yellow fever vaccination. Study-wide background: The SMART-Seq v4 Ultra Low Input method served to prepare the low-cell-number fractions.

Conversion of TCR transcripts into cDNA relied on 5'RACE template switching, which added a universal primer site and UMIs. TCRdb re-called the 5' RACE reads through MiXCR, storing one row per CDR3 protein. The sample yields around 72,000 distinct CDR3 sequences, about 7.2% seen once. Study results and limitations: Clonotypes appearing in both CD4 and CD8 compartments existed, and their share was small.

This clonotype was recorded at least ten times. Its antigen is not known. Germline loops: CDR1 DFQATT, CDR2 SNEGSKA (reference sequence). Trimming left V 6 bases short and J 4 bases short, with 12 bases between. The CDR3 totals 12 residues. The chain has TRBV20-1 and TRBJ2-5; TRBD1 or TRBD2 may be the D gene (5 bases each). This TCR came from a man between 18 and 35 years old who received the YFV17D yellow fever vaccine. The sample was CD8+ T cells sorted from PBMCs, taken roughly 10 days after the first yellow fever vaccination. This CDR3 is CSARDLGETQYF. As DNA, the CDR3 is TGCAGTGCCCGGGACCTTGGAGAGACCCAGTACTTC.